This T cell receptor beta chain came from a study of control samples from healthy donors and cancer patients. The germline V gene has CDR1 SGHDT and CDR2 YYEEEE. V was cut by 1 base and J by 0 bases, with 7 bases left in between. This CDR3 is built from 15 residues. Clones were sequenced by immunoSEQ multiplex PCR, and TCRdb holds only the in-frame ones, with some missing. In the table there are about 150,000 clones, about 93% of which are singletons. Sequencing was performed on blood. This clonotype originated in a woman in her twenties or thirties in good health. The chain employs TRBV5-6 and TRBJ1-4; no definite D call. The CDR3: CASSLSSATNEKLFF. The CDR3 region has the DNA TGTGCCAGCAGCTTGTCAAGTGCAACTAATGAAAAACTGTTTTTT.